A single count supports the clone carrying this TCR beta chain. This specimen comes from a study of blood T cell repertoires in COVID-19. Study details: Sites across the United States, Italy and Spain contributed samples from acute and convalescent COVID-19.

Using immunoSEQ multiplex PCR, the repertoire was profiled, and TCRdb retains in-frame clones only, with some absent. The data show 55,000 to 80,000 clones, around four fifths seen once. The germline V gene encodes CDR1 LNHDA and CDR2 SQIVND (reference sequence). There are 17 residues in the CDR3. V lost 1 base and J 10 bases, leaving 23 bases between the germline ends. This chain joins TRBV19 and TRBJ1-5; D is ambiguous. Sequenced material: peripheral blood. This receptor was identified in a woman older than 75 with acute or convalescent COVID-19. The CDR3 nucleotides read TGTGCCAGTAGTATAGGGGAGGGTGGCGGGGTCATGCACCCCCAGCATTTT. Translation gives CASSIGEGGGVMHPQHF.